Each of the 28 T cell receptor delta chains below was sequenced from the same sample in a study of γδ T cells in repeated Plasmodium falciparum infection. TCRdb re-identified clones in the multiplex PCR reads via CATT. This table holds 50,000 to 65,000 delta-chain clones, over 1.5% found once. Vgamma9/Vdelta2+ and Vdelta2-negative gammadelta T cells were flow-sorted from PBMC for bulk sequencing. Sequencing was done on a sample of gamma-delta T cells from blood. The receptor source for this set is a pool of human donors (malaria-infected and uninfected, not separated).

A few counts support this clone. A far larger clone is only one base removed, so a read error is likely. The CDR3 region has the DNA TGTGCTCTTGGGGACAATAAATTCCGCTGTTCCCCGTACACCGATAAACTCATCTTT. It is translated as CALGDNKFRCSPYTDKLIF. V is TRDV1 and J is TRDJ1; D remains ambiguous. In the absence of a J gene in TCRdb, the DNA was matched to germline to assign it here. Germline assignment: CDR1 TSWWSYY and CDR2 QGS. V lost 3 bases and J 0 bases, leaving 23 bases between the germline ends. The length of the CDR3 is 19 residues.

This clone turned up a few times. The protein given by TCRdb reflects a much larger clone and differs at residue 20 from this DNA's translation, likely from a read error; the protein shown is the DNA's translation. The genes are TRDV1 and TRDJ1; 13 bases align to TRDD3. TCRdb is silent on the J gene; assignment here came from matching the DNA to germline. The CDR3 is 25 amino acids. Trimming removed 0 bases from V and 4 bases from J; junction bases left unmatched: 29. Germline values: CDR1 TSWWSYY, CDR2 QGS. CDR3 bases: TGTGCTCTTGGGGAACTGGGCCCCTGGGGGTACCCGCTTACTACTGGGGGATACGAGATCGATAAACTCATCTTT. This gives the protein CALGELGPWGYPLTTGGYEIDKLIF.

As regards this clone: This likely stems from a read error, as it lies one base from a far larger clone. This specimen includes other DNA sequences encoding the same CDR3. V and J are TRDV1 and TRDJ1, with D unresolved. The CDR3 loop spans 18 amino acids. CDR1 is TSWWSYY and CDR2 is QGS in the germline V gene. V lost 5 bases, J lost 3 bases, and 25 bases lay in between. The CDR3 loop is CALGPRLPKNLRADKLIF. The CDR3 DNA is TGTGCTCTTGGGCCGCGCCTGCCGAAAAATCTGAGGGCCGATAAACTCATCTTT.

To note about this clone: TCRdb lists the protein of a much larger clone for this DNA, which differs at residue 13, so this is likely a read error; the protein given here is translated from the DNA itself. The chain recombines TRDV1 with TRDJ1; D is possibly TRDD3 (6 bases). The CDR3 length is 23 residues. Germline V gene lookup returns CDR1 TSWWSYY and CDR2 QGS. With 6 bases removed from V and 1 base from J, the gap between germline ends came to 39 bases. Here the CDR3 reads CALGATRISPVLWDRFGTDKLIF. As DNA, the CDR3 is TGTGCTCTTGGCGCGACGCGGATCTCCCCCGTACTGTGGGATAGATTTGGCACCGATAAACTCATCTTT.

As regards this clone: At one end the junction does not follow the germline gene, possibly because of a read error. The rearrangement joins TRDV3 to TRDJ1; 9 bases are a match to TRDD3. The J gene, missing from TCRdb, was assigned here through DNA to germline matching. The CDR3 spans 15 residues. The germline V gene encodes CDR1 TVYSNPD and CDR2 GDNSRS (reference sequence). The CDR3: CAGLGGYPYTDKLIF. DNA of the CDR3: TGCGCCGGCCTGGGGGGATACCCGTACACCGATAAACTCATCTTT.

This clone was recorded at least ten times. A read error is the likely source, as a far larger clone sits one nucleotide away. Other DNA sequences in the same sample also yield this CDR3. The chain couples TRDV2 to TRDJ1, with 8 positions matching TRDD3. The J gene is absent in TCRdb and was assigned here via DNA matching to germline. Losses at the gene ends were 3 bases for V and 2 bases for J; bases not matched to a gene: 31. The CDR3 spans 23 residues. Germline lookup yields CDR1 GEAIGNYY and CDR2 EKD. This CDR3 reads CACDSEGDKREVLGSSRTDKLIF. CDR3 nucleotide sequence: TGTGCCTGTGACTCTGAGGGGGATAAAAGAGAGGTCTTGGGATCTAGTCGTACCGATAAACTCATCTTT.

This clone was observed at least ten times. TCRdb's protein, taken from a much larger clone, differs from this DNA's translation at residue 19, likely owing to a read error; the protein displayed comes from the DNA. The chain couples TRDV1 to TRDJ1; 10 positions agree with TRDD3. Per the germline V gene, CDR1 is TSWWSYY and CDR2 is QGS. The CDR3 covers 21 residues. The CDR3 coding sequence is TGTGCTCTTGGCGATTCCTACTGGTACTGGGGGATCCATTCGTACACCGATAAACCCATCTTT. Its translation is CALGDSYWYWGIHSYTDKPIF.

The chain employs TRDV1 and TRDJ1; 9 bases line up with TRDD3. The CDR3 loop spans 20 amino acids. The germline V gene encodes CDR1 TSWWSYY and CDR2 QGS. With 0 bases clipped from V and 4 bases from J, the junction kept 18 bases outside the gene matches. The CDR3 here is CALGELGFPLGWGIGDKLIF. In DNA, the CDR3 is TGTGCTCTTGGGGAACTAGGGTTTCCGTTGGGCTGGGGGATCGGCGATAAACTCATCTTT.

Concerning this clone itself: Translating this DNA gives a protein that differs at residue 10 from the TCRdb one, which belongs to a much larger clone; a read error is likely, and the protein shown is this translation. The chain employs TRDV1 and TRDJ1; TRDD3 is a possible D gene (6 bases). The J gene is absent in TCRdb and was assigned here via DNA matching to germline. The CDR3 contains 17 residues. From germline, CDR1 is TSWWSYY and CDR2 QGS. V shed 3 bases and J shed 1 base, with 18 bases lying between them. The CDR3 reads CALGETYLGMATDKLIF. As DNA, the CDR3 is TGTGCTCTTGGGGAGACATACTTGGGGATGGCCACCGATAAACTCATCTTT.

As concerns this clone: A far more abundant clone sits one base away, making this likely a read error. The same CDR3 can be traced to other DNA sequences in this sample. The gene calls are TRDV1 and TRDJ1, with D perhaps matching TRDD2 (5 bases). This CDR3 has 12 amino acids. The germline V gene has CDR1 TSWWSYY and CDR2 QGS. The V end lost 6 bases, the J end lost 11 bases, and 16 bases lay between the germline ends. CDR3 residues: CALGVPSGKLIF. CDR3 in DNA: TGTGCTCTTGGAGTGCCTTCTGGTAAGCTCATCTTT.

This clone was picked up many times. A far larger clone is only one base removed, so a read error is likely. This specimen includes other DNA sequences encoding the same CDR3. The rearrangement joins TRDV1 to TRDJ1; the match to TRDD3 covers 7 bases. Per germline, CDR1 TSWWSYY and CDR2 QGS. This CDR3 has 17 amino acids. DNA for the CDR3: TGTGCCCTTGGCGACCGAGGAGGGATACAAAAGACCGATAAACTCACCTTT. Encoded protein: CALGDRGGIQKTDKLTF.

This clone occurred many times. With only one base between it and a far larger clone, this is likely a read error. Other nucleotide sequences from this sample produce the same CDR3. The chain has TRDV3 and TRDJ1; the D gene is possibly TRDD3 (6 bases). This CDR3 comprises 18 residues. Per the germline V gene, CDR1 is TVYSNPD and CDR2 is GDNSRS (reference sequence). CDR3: CARRLQIWGWPYTDKLIF. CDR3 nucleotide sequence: TGTGCCCGCAGGCTACAGATCTGGGGATGGCCCTACACCGACAAACTCATCTTT.

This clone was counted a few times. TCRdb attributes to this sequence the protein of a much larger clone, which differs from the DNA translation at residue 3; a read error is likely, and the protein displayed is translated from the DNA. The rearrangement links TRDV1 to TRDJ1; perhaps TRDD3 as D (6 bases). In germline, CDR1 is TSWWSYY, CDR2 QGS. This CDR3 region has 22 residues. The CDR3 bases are TGTGCTCCTGGGGAACCTCGGAGAAGAGATACGCGGACACCATTCCACACCGATAAACTCATCTTT. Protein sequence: CAPGEPRRRDTRTPFHTDKLIF.

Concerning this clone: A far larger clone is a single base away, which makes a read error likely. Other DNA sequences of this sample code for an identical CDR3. CDR3 DNA: TGTGCTTATAGCAGCTTTTCGACCTTCCTCCAATACCCGTACTGGGGGATCCGAGCCACCGATAAACTCATCTTT. Translated, it gives CAYSSFSTFLQYPYWGIRATDKLIF. This chain joins TRAV38-2/DV8 and TRDJ1, with TRDD3 identical over 10 bases. The J gene is not listed in TCRdb, so it was assigned here from a DNA match to germline. Germline CDR1 TSESDYY, CDR2 QEAYKQQN. This CDR3 contains 25 residues. With V trimmed by 5 bases and J by 1 base, 35 bases remained unmatched.

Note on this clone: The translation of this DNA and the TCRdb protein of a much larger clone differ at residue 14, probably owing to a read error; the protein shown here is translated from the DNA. The CDR3 spells CALGETKPPRYWGRATDKLIF. The CDR3 region has the DNA TGTGCCCTTGGGGAAACCAAACCACCCCGGTACTGGGGACGCGCCACCGACAAACTCATCTTT. This chain joins TRDV1 and TRDJ1; 7 nucleotides align to TRDD3. The CDR3 has 21 amino acids. Germline CDR1 reads TSWWSYY; CDR2 reads QGS.

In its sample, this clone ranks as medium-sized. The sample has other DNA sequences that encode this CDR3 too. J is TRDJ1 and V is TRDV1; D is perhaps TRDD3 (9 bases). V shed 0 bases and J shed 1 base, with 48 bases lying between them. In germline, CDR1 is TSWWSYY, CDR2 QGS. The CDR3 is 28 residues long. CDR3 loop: CALGELGGRVFFRASYELGDFRTDKLIF. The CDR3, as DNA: TGTGCTCTTGGGGAACTAGGGGGTCGGGTCTTCTTTCGGGCTTCCTACGAGCTGGGGGATTTTCGCACCGATAAACTCATCTTT.

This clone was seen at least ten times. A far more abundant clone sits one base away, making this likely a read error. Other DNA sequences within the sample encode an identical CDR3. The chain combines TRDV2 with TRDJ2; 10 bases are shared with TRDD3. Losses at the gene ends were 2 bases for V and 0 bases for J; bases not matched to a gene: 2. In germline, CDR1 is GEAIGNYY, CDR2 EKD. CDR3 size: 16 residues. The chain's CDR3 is CACDRLGDTLTAQLFF. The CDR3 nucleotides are TGTGCCTGTGACAGGCTGGGGGATACTTTGACAGCACAACTCTTCTTT.

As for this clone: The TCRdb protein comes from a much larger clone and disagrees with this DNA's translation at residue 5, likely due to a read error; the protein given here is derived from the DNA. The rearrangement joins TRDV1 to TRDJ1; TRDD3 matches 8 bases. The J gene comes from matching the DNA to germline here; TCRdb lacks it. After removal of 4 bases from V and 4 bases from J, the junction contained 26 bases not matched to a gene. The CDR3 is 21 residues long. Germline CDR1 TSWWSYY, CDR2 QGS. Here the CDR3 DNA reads TGTGCTCTTGGGGGATCACTGTCCTACGGGCCCCTCTGGGGGAGATTCGATAAACTCATCTTT. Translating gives CALGGSLSYGPLWGRFDKLIF.

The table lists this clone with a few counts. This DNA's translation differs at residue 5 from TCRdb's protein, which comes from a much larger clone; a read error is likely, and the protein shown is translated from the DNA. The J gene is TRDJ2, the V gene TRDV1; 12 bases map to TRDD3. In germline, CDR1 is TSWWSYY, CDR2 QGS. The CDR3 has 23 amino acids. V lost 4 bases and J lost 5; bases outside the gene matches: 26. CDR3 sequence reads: CALGVFKPTLGDTPPLLTAQLFF. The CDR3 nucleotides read TGTGCTCTTGGGGTCTTCAAACCTACACTGGGGGATACCCCTCCCCTCCTAACAGCACAACTCTTCTTT.

The DNA for the CDR3 is TGTGCCTGTGACGAACTGGGGGATTCGGGGGTCACCGATAAACTCATCTTT. It specifies CACDELGDSGVTDKLIF. The chain joins TRDV2 to TRDJ1, with TRDD3 matching 10 bases. TCRdb carries no J gene annotation; the J gene was assigned here by matching the DNA with germline. This CDR3 spans 17 amino acids. V lost 3 bases and J lost 1; bases outside the gene matches: 10. Germline CDR1 reads GEAIGNYY; CDR2 reads EKD.

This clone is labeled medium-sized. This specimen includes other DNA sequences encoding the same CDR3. The CDR3 spells CACDTLGLLGTHTDKLIF. CDR3 bases: TGTGCCTGTGACACCCTGGGTTTACTGGGGACGCACACCGATAAACTCATCTTT. The V call is TRDV2, the J call TRDJ1; 7 bases agree with TRDD3. This CDR3 contains 18 residues. J lost 0 bases, V lost 0 bases, and 12 bases had no gene match. Germline CDR1 GEAIGNYY, CDR2 EKD.

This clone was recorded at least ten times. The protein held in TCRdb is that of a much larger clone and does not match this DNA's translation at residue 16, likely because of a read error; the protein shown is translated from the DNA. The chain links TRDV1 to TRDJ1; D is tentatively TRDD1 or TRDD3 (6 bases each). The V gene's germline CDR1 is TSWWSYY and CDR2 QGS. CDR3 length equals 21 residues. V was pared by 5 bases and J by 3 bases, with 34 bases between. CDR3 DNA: TGTGCTCTTGGGTCCCCTCCAGGGAAATACGGTTCTGGGGCCGACGCCGATAAACTCATCTTT. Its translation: CALGSPPGKYGSGADADKLIF.

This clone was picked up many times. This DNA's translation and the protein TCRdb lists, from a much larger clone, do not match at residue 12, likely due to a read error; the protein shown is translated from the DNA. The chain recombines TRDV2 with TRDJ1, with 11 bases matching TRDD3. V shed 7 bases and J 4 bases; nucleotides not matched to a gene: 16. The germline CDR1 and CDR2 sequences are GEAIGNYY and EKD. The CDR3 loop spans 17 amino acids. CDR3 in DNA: TGTGCCTGCGGACTGGGGGATATTTTTGGGTCCGTCGATAAACTCATCTTT. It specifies CACGLGDIFGSVDKLIF.

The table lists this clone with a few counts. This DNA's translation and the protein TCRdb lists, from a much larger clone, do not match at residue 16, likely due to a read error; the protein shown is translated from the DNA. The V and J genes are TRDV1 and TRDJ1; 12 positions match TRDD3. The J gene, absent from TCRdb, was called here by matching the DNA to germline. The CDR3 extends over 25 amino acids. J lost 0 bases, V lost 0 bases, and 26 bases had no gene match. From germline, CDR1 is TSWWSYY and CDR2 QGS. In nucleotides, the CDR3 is TGTGCTCTTGGGGAACTCGGGCGCGTCTGGGGGATACGCCATCCTACCCATTCGTACACCGATAAACTCATCTTT. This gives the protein CALGELGRVWGIRHPTHSYTDKLIF.

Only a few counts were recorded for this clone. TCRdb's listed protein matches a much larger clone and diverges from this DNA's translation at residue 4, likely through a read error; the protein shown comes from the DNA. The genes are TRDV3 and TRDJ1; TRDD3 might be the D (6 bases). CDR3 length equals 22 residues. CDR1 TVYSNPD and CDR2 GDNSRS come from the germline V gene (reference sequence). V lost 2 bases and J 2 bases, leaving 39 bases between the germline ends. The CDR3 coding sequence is TGTGCCTTTTGTGAAGGGCGCTTCTCCCCTTTCTGGGGTCCAGGGAGAACCGATAAACTCATCTTT. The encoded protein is CAFCEGRFSPFWGPGRTDKLIF.

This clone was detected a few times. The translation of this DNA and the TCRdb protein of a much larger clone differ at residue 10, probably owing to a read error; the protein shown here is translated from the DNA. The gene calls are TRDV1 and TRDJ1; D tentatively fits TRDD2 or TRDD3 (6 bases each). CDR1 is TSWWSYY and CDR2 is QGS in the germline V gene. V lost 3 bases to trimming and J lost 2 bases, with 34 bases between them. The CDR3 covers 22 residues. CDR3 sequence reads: CALGDHHYFLHWAALRTDKLIF. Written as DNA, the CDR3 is TGTGCTCTTGGGGACCATCACTACTTCCTTCACTGGGCCGCCCTCCGTACCGATAAACTCATCTTT.

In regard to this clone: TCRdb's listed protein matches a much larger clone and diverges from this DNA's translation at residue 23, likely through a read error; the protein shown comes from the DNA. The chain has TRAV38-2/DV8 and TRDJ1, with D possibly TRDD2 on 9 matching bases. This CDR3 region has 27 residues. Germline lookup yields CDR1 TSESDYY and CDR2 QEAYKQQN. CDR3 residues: CAYRSRGGKTFLRALRTGGPHTNKLIF. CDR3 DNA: TGTGCTTATAGGAGTCGGGGGGGGAAAACCTTCCTACGCGCTCTCCGTACTGGGGGTCCTCACACCAATAAACTCATCTTT.

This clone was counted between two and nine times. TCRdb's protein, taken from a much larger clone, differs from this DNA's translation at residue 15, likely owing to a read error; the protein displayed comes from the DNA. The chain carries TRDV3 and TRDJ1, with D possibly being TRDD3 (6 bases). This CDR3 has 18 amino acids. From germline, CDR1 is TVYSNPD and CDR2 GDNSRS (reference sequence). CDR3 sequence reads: CARRLQIWGWPYTDNLIF. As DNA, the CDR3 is TGTGCCCGCAGGCTACAGATCTGGGGATGGCCCTACACCGATAACCTCATCTTT.